Reported below is one T cell receptor (beta chain). Which antigen it targets is not known. This record comes from a study of monozygotic twins with inflammatory bowel disease (dated by TCRdb to the late 2010s). About the study as a whole: The complete study included approximately 28 monozygotic twin pairs: 19 IBD-discordant Danish pairs and nine German pairs, of which four were IBD-concordant and five were IBD-discordant. Each individual had, on average, about 151 000 unique TCRalpha sequences and 181 000 unique TCRbeta sequences available for analysis. Disease-associated traits were sought mainly through comparisons between IBD patients and their genetically identical healthy co-twins within discordant pairs.

From each donor, a roughly 2.3 ml peripheral blood sample was collected into PAXgene tubes and stored at -80 degrees C. Without T cell sorting, total RNA was isolated from whole blood using the PAXgene blood miRNA kit on an automated QIAcube. Peripheral blood from monozygotic twin pairs who were concordant or discordant for inflammatory bowel disease underwent deep TCRalpha and TCRbeta repertoire profiling using unique molecular barcoding. Smoking habits were recorded for all twin pairs, with individuals classified as current, former or never smokers. Results the study describes overall, beyond this receptor: TCRbeta repertoire diversity, by inverse Simpson index, was decreased in IBD patients compared with their healthy co-twins. Fewer clonotypes were shared with other individuals by IBD patients than by healthy twins, most markedly in patients showing signs of disease activity. Repertoire similarity did not differ between concordant and discordant twins, which could be due to limited statistical power. The results gave no support for a single strong signal or clonotype linked to IBD. Because patients were on differing immunosuppressive treatments, the repertoires may have picked up extra background noise and inter-individual variability. The analysis was unable to tell different T cell subtypes apart.

Library method: 5' RACE. Preparation of each TCR library used approximately 4,000 ng of total RNA. For each sample, cDNA synthesis with SMARTScribe reverse transcriptase was split into eight separate reactions. Unique molecular identifiers containing a 6-nucleotide sample barcode were introduced through template switching during cDNA synthesis. TCRalpha and TCRbeta cDNA was amplified in two nested PCRs of around 15 and 9 cycles, and bead purification was carried out after each PCR. Before amplification, the cDNA was treated with uracil DNA-glycosylase and purified using the QIAquick PCR purification kit. The second PCR added Illumina TruSeq-compatible adapters along with sample-specific barcodes. TapeStation and Qubit were used to check library quality and concentration, and roughly 5.5 ng of each library was pooled. Sequencing of the pooled libraries was done on an Illumina HiSeq2500 single-index Rapid Run using custom sequencing primers and 2 x 100 bp reads. Per the original workflow: MiGEC version 1.2.6 was used for UMI-based consensus assembly, which corrected PCR and sequencing errors. MiXCR version 2.1.1 was used for V(D)J alignment, clonotype assembly and CDR3 extraction. To normalise gene usage, clonotype sharing and MAIT/NKT TCR abundance, the analysis used the top 1000, 10 000 and 20 000 clonotypes per sample. After downsampling to 27 000 UMIs, diversity was calculated as the inverse Simpson index using the vegan R package. Paired Mann-Whitney U tests on discordant twin pairs were used, with Benjamini-Hochberg multiple-testing correction. Following reprocessing of the reads by TCRdb, the data hold one row per CDR3 protein sequence and no DNA is available. The V and J calls shown here were made by TCRdb, not taken from the authors' results. The table for this sample lists approximately 390,000 distinct CDR3 sequences. The ten largest clones represent roughly 2.5% of the sample.

Sequenced sample: blood. This clonotype was obtained from a human donor with ulcerative colitis or Crohn's disease, or a healthy co-twin of an affected twin (not recorded which).

The CDR3: CASSLGPPAEQYF. The chain joins TRBV5-5 to TRBJ2-7. Spanning cysteine to phenylalanine, the CDR3 consists of 13 amino acids. Only the protein is on record. CDR1 and CDR2 were assigned from the germline V gene (reference sequence) as SGHKS and YYEKEE.